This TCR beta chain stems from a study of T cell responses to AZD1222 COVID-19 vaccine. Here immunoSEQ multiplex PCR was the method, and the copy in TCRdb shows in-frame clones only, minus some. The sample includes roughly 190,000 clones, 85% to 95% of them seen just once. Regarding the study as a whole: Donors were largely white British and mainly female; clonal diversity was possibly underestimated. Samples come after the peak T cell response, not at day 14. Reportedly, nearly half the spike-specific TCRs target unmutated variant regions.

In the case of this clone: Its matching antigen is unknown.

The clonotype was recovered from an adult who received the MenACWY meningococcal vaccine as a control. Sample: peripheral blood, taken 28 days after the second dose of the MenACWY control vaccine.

CDR3 region: CASSPGGANTDTQYF. DNA for the CDR3: TGTGCCAGCAGTCCGGGAGGGGCTAACACAGATACGCAGTATTTT. V gene TRBV2 combines with J gene TRBJ2-3; TRBD2 aligns across 8 bases. V lost 5 bases, J lost 2 bases, and 6 bases stayed unmatched. The CDR3 sequence is 15 residues long. Germline loops: CDR1 SNHLY, CDR2 FYNNEI.